This is a list of T cell receptor beta chains from one sample in a study of cytomegalovirus exposure and HLA in healthy donors. Using immunoSEQ multiplex PCR, the repertoire was profiled, and TCRdb retains in-frame clones only, with some absent. The table records fewer than 100,000 clones, over 60% of them present only once. Sequenced sample: PBMCs. The receptors were sampled from a man aged 60 to 75 in good health and CMV-seropositive. Each CDR3 is given with its conserved first and last residue. The D gene is left open where the match is weak. The listing skips clone size in some rows; elsewhere it reads once, few, many or a size class.

j_gene: TRBJ2-6
d_gene: TRBD1
v_gene: TRBV15
abundance: .
CDR3nt: TGTGCCACCAGCAGAGACAGGGGGCCTGGGGCCAACGTCCTGACTTTC
CDR3aa: CATSRDRGPGANVLTF

j_gene: TRBJ1-1
d_gene: .
v_gene: TRBV9
abundance: .
CDR3nt: TGTGCCAGCAGCACTTCGGACAGTACTGAAGCTTTCTTT
CDR3aa: CASSTSDSTEAFF

j_gene: TRBJ2-1
d_gene: .
v_gene: TRBV9
abundance: once
CDR3nt: TGTGCCAGCAGCGAGGGGGGGCTCCTAGTTGAGCAGTTCTTC
CDR3aa: CASSEGGLLVEQFF

j_gene: TRBJ1-1
d_gene: TRBD1
v_gene: TRBV4-1
abundance: few
CDR3nt: TGCGCCAGCAGCCAAGAGGACAGGGGGGACACTGAAGCTTTCTTT
CDR3aa: CASSQEDRGDTEAFF

j_gene: TRBJ2-7
d_gene: .
v_gene: TRBV14
abundance: few
CDR3nt: TGTGCCAGCAGCTCTACAGGGTGGACCTACGAGCAGTACTTC
CDR3aa: CASSSTGWTYEQYF

j_gene: TRBJ1-3
d_gene: .
v_gene: TRBV11-2
abundance: .
CDR3nt: TGTGCCAGCAGCCCTGCCACCAACGACAGCCCCTTAGGAAACACCATATATTTT
CDR3aa: CASSPATNDSPLGNTIYF

j_gene: TRBJ2-7
d_gene: TRBD1
v_gene: TRBV6-1
abundance: .
CDR3nt: TGTGCCAGCCTGAAGGGGGCAGGGGGAACCTACGAGCAGTACTTC
CDR3aa: CASLKGAGGTYEQYF

j_gene: TRBJ2-5
d_gene: .
v_gene: TRBV23-1
abundance: .
CDR3nt: TGCGCCAGCAGTCATGGGGTCAGGGGTAAGACCCAGTACTTC
CDR3aa: CASSHGVRGKTQYF

j_gene: TRBJ2-3
d_gene: .
v_gene: TRBV5-4
abundance: .
CDR3nt: TGTGCCAGCAGCCCGGACAGCCTCACAGATACGCAGTATTTT
CDR3aa: CASSPDSLTDTQYF

j_gene: TRBJ2-1
d_gene: .
v_gene: TRBV14
abundance: .
CDR3nt: TGTGCCAGCAGCCAAGATGGACAGATTACACCTTCCTCCTACAATGAGCAGTTCTTC
CDR3aa: CASSQDGQITPSSYNEQFF

j_gene: TRBJ2-7
d_gene: TRBD1
v_gene: TRBV5-1
abundance: .
CDR3nt: TGCGCCAGCAGTAGGGACAGGGGTTTCGACGAGCAGTACTTC
CDR3aa: CASSRDRGFDEQYF

j_gene: TRBJ1-2
d_gene: TRBD1
v_gene: TRBV6-5
abundance: .
CDR3nt: TGTGCCAGCAGTCGGTCCCCGGGACAGGGTGCCTACACCTTC
CDR3aa: CASSRSPGQGAYTF

j_gene: TRBJ2-7
d_gene: .
v_gene: TRBV9
abundance: .
CDR3nt: TGTGCCAGCAGCGGCGGCCCCCCGGAAGAGCAGTACTTC
CDR3aa: CASSGGPPEEQYF

j_gene: TRBJ1-1
d_gene: .
v_gene: TRBV4-2
abundance: .
CDR3nt: TGTGCCAGCAGCCCCGACAGAATGAACACTGAAGCTTTCTTT
CDR3aa: CASSPDRMNTEAFF

j_gene: TRBJ1-1
d_gene: .
v_gene: TRBV5-4
abundance: few
CDR3nt: TGTGCCAGCAAACAGGCGAACACTGAAGCTTTCTTT
CDR3aa: CASKQANTEAFF

j_gene: TRBJ2-2
d_gene: TRBD1
v_gene: TRBV9
abundance: .
CDR3nt: TGTGCCAGCAGCCCCCGGACAGGGTCTGGCACCGGGGAGCTGTTTTTT
CDR3aa: CASSPRTGSGTGELFF

j_gene: TRBJ1-1
d_gene: TRBD1
v_gene: TRBV14
abundance: few
CDR3nt: TGTGCCAGCAGCCAAGAAAAAGGGGGCTGGACTGAAGCTTTCTTT
CDR3aa: CASSQEKGGWTEAFF

j_gene: TRBJ2-7
d_gene: TRBD1
v_gene: TRBV11-3
abundance: .
CDR3nt: TGTGCCAGCAGCCAGACAGGGCCTTACGAGCAGTACTTC
CDR3aa: CASSQTGPYEQYF

j_gene: TRBJ1-1
d_gene: .
v_gene: TRBV10-2
abundance: .
CDR3nt: TGCGCCAGCAGTGAGTCGAGAATGGGCAGTTGGAACACTGAAGCTTTCTTT
CDR3aa: CASSESRMGSWNTEAFF

j_gene: TRBJ1-2
d_gene: .
v_gene: TRBV4-1
abundance: .
CDR3nt: TGCGCCAGCAGCCAAGATCTGAGTATAGGGGAAGGAGGCTACACCTTC
CDR3aa: CASSQDLSIGEGGYTF

j_gene: TRBJ2-5
d_gene: TRBD1
v_gene: TRBV5-1
abundance: .
CDR3nt: TGCGCCAGCAGCTTTACCGGGACAGCAGAGGCCCAGTACTTC
CDR3aa: CASSFTGTAEAQYF

j_gene: TRBJ2-2
d_gene: TRBD2
v_gene: TRBV19
abundance: once
CDR3nt: TGTGCCAGTAGTTGGGGGGGGATCGGGGAGCTGTTTTTT
CDR3aa: CASSWGGIGELFF

j_gene: TRBJ1-6
d_gene: TRBD1
v_gene: TRBV9
abundance: .
CDR3nt: TGTGCCAGCAGCCCAGGGGACAGGTCCAATTCACCCCTCCACTTT
CDR3aa: CASSPGDRSNSPLHF

j_gene: TRBJ2-7
d_gene: .
v_gene: TRBV7-8
abundance: .
CDR3nt: TGTGCCAGCAGCTTGTCAGGACTCAACGAGCAGTACTTC
CDR3aa: CASSLSGLNEQYF

j_gene: TRBJ2-2
d_gene: TRBD1
v_gene: TRBV5-1
abundance: .
CDR3nt: TGCGCCAGCAGCAAGGACAGGAAATTGTCTACGATCGGGGAGCTGTTTTTT
CDR3aa: CASSKDRKLSTIGELFF

j_gene: TRBJ1-1
d_gene: .
v_gene: TRBV7-9
abundance: .
CDR3nt: TGTTCCAGCAGCTTATTTACAGTTGAAGCTTTCTTT
CDR3aa: CSSSLFTVEAFF

j_gene: TRBJ1-3
d_gene: .
v_gene: TRBV6-6
abundance: .
CDR3nt: TGTGCCAGCAGTTACTCACGGGGAGGAAACACCATATATTTT
CDR3aa: CASSYSRGGNTIYF

j_gene: TRBJ2-5
d_gene: TRBD1
v_gene: TRBV7-3
abundance: .
CDR3nt: TGTGCCAGCAGCTCGTCCGGGACAGGGGGCGGAGAGCAGTACTTC
CDR3aa: CASSSSGTGGGEQYF

j_gene: TRBJ1-1
d_gene: .
v_gene: TRBV6-5
abundance: .
CDR3nt: TGTGCCAGCAGTTACAGCGTGCGACAGGTAGGGGAAGCTTTCTTT
CDR3aa: CASSYSVRQVGEAFF

j_gene: TRBJ2-1
d_gene: TRBD1
v_gene: TRBV27
abundance: .
CDR3nt: TGTGCCAGCAGCTACAGGGGCCCCCAATACAATGAGCAGTTCTTC
CDR3aa: CASSYRGPQYNEQFF

j_gene: TRBJ1-3
d_gene: .
v_gene: TRBV7-6
abundance: .
CDR3nt: TGTGCCAGCAGCGAACAGCCTGGAAACACCATATATTTT
CDR3aa: CASSEQPGNTIYF

j_gene: TRBJ1-2
d_gene: .
v_gene: TRBV19
abundance: .
CDR3nt: TGTGCCAGTAGGGGGTATGGGAGTAGTTATGGCTACACCTTC
CDR3aa: CASRGYGSSYGYTF

j_gene: TRBJ1-1
d_gene: .
v_gene: TRBV29-1
abundance: .
CDR3nt: TGCAGCGTCCGGGGTGGGAATGAAGCTTTCTTT
CDR3aa: CSVRGGNEAFF

j_gene: TRBJ1-5
d_gene: TRBD1
v_gene: TRBV23-1
abundance: .
CDR3nt: TGCGCCAGCAGTTACAGGGGAGGCAATCAGCCCCAGCATTTT
CDR3aa: CASSYRGGNQPQHF

j_gene: TRBJ1-1
d_gene: TRBD1
v_gene: TRBV7-8
abundance: once
CDR3nt: TGTGCCAGCAGCTGGACAGGGGCGAACACTGAAGCTTTCTTT
CDR3aa: CASSWTGANTEAFF

j_gene: TRBJ2-7
d_gene: .
v_gene: TRBV14
abundance: .
CDR3nt: TGTGCCAGCAGCCACAGGGTAGTGTATGGCGAGCAGTACTTC
CDR3aa: CASSHRVVYGEQYF

j_gene: TRBJ1-6
d_gene: TRBD1
v_gene: TRBV7-8
abundance: .
CDR3nt: TGTGCCAGCAGCTTGGGGACAGGATCAGGAGGAAATTCACCCCTCCACTTT
CDR3aa: CASSLGTGSGGNSPLHF

j_gene: TRBJ1-2
d_gene: .
v_gene: TRBV21-1
abundance: .
CDR3nt: TGTGCCAGCAGCAAATGGAGGGGACCCTATGGCTACACCTTC
CDR3aa: CASSKWRGPYGYTF

j_gene: TRBJ1-6
d_gene: .
v_gene: TRBV5-6
abundance: .
CDR3nt: TGTGCCAGCAGCTTGGGACTGCTCGCTTTTAATTCACCCCTCCACTTT
CDR3aa: CASSLGLLAFNSPLHF

j_gene: TRBJ1-6
d_gene: TRBD1
v_gene: TRBV4-1
abundance: .
CDR3nt: TGCGCCAGCAGCCTCCGACCGGGACAGAGTACAGTATTCCACTTT
CDR3aa: CASSLRPGQSTVFHF

j_gene: TRBJ1-1
d_gene: .
v_gene: TRBV25-1
abundance: once
CDR3nt: TGTGCCAGCAGCTTGGTGGGGGCGCAGACGGAGGCTTTCTTT
CDR3aa: CASSLVGAQTEAFF

j_gene: TRBJ2-2
d_gene: TRBD1
v_gene: TRBV6-5
abundance: .
CDR3nt: TGTGCCAGCAGTCGACAGGGGGATAATCACGGGGAGCTGTTTTTT
CDR3aa: CASSRQGDNHGELFF

j_gene: TRBJ2-5
d_gene: TRBD2
v_gene: TRBV6-5
abundance: .
CDR3nt: TGTGCCAGCCGGGGGGGTAGCGGGGGGGCAAAGACCCAGTACTTC
CDR3aa: CASRGGSGGAKTQYF

j_gene: TRBJ1-5
d_gene: TRBD1
v_gene: TRBV30
abundance: once
CDR3nt: TGTGCCTGGAGTAATCGGGACAGGGGGCTTCAGCCCCAGCATTTT
CDR3aa: CAWSNRDRGLQPQHF

j_gene: TRBJ2-4
d_gene: TRBD1
v_gene: TRBV7-2
abundance: .
CDR3nt: TGTGCCAGCAGCACAGGGGCTCTCATTCAGTACTTC
CDR3aa: CASSTGALIQYF

j_gene: TRBJ1-1
d_gene: .
v_gene: TRBV30
abundance: .
CDR3nt: TGTGCCTGGAGTGTCCCGAACAGGGTGAACACTGAAGCTTTCTTT
CDR3aa: CAWSVPNRVNTEAFF

j_gene: TRBJ1-6
d_gene: TRBD1
v_gene: TRBV6-5
abundance: .
CDR3nt: TGTGCCAGCAGACCGACAGGGGCGGATAATTCACCCCTCCACTTT
CDR3aa: CASRPTGADNSPLHF

j_gene: TRBJ1-5
d_gene: .
v_gene: TRBV27
abundance: .
CDR3nt: TGTGCCAGCAGTTTTCGGGAGGGGCCGGGTTGGGCCCAGCATTTT
CDR3aa: CASSFREGPGWAQHF

j_gene: TRBJ1-2
d_gene: .
v_gene: TRBV4-1
abundance: .
CDR3nt: TGCGCCAGCAGCCAGATTGGGACATTCTATGGCTACACCTTC
CDR3aa: CASSQIGTFYGYTF

j_gene: TRBJ1-2
d_gene: .
v_gene: TRBV6-5
abundance: .
CDR3nt: TGTGCCAGCAGTTACTCGAGGGCCGCATATGGCTACACCTTC
CDR3aa: CASSYSRAAYGYTF

j_gene: TRBJ2-2
d_gene: TRBD2
v_gene: TRBV10-2
abundance: once
CDR3nt: TGCGCCAGCAGGGGGACTAGCGGGGGGGCGATCACCGGGGAGCTGTTTTTT
CDR3aa: CASRGTSGGAITGELFF

j_gene: TRBJ2-5
d_gene: .
v_gene: TRBV7-7
abundance: .
CDR3nt: TGTGCTAGCAGCACCCGACAGAAAGAGACCCAGTACTTC
CDR3aa: CASSTRQKETQYF